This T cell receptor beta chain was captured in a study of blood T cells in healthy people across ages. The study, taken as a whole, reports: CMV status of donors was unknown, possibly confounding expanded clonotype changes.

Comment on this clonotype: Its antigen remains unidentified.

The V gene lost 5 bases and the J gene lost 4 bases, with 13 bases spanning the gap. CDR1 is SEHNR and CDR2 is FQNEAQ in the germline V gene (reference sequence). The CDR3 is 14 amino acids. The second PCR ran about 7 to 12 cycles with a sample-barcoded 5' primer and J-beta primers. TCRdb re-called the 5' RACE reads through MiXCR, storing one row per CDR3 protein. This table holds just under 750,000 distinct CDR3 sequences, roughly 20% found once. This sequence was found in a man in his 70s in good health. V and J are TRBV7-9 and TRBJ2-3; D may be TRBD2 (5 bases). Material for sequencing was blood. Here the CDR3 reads CASSRGGRADTQYF. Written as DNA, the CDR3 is TGTGCCAGCAGCCGGGGTGGTCGCGCAGATACGCAGTATTTT.